This T cell receptor (beta chain) comes out of a study of T-cell reconstitution after alpha-beta-depleted transplantation in children. Ten or more counts support this clonotype. Its antigen remains unknown. CDR3 length: 16 amino acids. V shed 0 bases, J shed 5 bases, and the junction held 12 bases outside the gene matches. Germline loops: CDR1 DFQATT, CDR2 SNEGSKA (reference sequence). Preparing the TCRbeta library involved the use of unique molecular identifiers. TCRdb itself ran the PCR reads through MiXCR, one entry per CDR3 protein. The table includes about 90,000 distinct CDR3 sequences, about 16% detected once. Study-level findings and limits: Surviving recipient T cells and thymic progenitors produced the high day-60 TCRbeta diversity seen in some patients. Alpha-beta T cells present about two months after transplant were reported to originate from several hundred expanded graft clones.

V is TRBV20-1 and J is TRBJ1-2; 7 bases map to TRBD1. Material: PBMCs, mostly from graft donor cells, obtained 180 days after TCRalphabeta/CD19-depleted stem cell transplant. This sequence was found in a male patient aged 2 to 9 who had a stem cell transplant for acute lymphoblastic leukemia, so the T cells may come from the graft donor. The CDR3 region is CSARDHGDRDLYGYTF. CDR3 coding DNA: TGCAGTGCTAGAGATCATGGGGACAGAGATCTATATGGCTACACCTTC.